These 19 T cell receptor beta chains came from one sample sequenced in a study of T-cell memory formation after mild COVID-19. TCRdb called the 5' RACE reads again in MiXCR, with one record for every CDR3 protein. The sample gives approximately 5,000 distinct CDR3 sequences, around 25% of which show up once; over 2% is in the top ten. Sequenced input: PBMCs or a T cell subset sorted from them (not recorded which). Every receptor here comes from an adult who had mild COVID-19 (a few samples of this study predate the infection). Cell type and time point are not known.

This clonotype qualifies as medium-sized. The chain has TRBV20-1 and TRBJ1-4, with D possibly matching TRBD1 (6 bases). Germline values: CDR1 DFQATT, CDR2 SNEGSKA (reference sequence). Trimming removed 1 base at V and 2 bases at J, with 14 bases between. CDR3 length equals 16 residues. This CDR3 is CSARGATGYTNEKLFF. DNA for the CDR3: TGCAGTGCTAGAGGAGCAACAGGGTACACTAATGAAAAACTGTTTTTT.

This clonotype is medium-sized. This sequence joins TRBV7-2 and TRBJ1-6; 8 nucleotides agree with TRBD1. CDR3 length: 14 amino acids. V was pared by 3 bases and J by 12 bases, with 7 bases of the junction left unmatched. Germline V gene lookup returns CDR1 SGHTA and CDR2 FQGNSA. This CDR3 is CASSFQSTGEPLHF. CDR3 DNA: TGTGCCAGCAGCTTCCAATCGACAGGGGAACCCCTCCACTTT.

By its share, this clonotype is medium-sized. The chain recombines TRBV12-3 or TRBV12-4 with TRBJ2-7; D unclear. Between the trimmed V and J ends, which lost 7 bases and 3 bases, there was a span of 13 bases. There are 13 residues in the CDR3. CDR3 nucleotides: TGTGCCAGCACCGTGACCTATAGCTACGAGCAGTACTTC. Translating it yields CASTVTYSYEQYF.

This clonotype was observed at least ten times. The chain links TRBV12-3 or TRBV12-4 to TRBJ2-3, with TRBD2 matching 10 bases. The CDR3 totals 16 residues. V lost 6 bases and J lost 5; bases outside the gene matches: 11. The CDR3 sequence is CASSSDLAGVGDTQYF. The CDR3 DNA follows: TGTGCCAGCAGCTCTGATCTAGCGGGGGTAGGAGATACGCAGTATTTT.

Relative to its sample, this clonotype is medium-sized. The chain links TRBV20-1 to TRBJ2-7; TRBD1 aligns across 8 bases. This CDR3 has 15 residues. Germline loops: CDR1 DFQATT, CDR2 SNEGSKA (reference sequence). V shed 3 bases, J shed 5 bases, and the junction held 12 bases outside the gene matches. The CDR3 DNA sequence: TGCAGTGCTAGTTCGGCAGGGGGCCGTTCGGACGAGCAGTACGTC. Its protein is CSASSAGGRSDEQYV.

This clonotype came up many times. Written as DNA, the CDR3 is TGTGCCAGCAGCCCCACCGGGGGGTACACTGAAGCTTTCTTT. Protein sequence: CASSPTGGYTEAFF. The V call is TRBV5-4, the J call TRBJ1-1, with a possible D match to TRBD1 (5 bases). V gave up 4 bases and J gave up 3 bases, with 13 bases separating them. The germline V gene encodes CDR1 SGHNT and CDR2 YYREEE (reference sequence). CDR3 size: 14 residues.

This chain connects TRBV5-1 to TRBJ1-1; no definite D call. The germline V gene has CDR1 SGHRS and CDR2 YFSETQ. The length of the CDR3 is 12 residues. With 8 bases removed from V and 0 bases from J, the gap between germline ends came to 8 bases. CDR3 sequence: CASHSMNTEAFF. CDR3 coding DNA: TGCGCCAGTCATTCTATGAACACTGAAGCTTTCTTT.

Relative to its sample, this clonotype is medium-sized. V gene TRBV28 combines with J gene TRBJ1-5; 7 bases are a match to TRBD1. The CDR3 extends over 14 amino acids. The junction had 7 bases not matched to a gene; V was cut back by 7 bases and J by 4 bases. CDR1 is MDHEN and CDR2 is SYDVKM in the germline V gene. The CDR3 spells CASTTDRENQPQHF. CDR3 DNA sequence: TGTGCCAGCACCACCGACAGGGAGAATCAGCCCCAGCATTTT.

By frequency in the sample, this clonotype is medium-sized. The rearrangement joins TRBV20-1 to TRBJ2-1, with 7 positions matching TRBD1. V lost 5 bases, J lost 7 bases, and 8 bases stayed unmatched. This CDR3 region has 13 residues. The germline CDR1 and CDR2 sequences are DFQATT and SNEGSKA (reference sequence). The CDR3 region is CSAPTGTRNEQFF. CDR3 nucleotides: TGCAGTGCTCCGACAGGGACCCGGAATGAGCAGTTCTTC.

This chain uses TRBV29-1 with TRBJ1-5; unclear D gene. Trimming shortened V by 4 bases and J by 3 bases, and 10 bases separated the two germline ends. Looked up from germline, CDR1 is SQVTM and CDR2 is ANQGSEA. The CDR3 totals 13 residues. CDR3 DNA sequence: TGCAGCGTTGGGCACTCGATCAATCAGCCCCAGCATTTT. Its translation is CSVGHSINQPQHF. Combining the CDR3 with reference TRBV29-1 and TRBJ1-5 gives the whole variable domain SAVISQKPSRDICQRGTSLTIQCQVDSQVTMMFWYRQQPGQSLTLIATANQGSEATYESGFVIDKFPISRPNLTFSTLTVSNMSPEDSSIYLCSVGHSINQPQHFGDGTRLSIL.

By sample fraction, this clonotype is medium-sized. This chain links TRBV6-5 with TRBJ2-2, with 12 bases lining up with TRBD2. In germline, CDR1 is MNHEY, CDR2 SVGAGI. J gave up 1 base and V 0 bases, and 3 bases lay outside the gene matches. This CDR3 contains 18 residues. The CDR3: CASSYSTSGGRNTGELFF. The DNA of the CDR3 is TGTGCCAGCAGTTACTCAACTAGCGGGGGGCGGAACACCGGGGAGCTGTTTTTT.

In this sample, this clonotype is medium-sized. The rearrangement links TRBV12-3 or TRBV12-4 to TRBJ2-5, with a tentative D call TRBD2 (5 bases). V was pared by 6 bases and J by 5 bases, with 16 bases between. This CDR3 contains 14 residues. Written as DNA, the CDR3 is TGTGCCAGCAGACATGCCGGGGTGGTGGAGACCCAGTACTTC. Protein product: CASRHAGVVETQYF.

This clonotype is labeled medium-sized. CDR3 nucleotides: TGCGCCAGCAGCCTTCAGGGGTCCGGGACCCAGTACTTC. It specifies CASSLQGSGTQYF. The V gene is TRBV5-1, the J gene TRBJ2-5; tentative D call: TRBD1 (6 bases). Germline V gene data show CDR1 as SGHRS and CDR2 as YFSETQ. Trimming removed 4 bases from V and 7 bases from J, with 14 bases in between. This CDR3 is 13 amino acids long.

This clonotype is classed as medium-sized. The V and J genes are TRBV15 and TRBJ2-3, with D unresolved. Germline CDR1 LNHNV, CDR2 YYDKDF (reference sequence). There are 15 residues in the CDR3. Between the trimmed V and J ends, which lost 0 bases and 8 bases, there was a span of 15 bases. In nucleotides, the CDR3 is TGTGCCACCAGCAGAGATGGAGTAGGGTTCGGTACGCAGTATTTT. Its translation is CATSRDGVGFGTQYF.

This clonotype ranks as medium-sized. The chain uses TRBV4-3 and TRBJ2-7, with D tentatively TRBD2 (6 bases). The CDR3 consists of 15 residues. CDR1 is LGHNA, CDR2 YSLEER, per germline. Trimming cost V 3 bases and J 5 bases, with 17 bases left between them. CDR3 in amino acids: CASSHDRRGRHEQYF. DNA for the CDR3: TGCGCCAGCAGCCACGATAGGCGGGGCAGGCACGAGCAGTACTTC.

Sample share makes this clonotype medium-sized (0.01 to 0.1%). The CDR3 here is CASRGGQNTYEQYF. In DNA, the CDR3 is TGTGCCAGCCGAGGGGGACAAAACACCTACGAGCAGTACTTC. The rearrangement uses TRBV12-3 or TRBV12-4 and TRBJ2-7, with TRBD1 as a possible D gene (6 bases). V lost 8 bases to trimming and J lost 2 bases, with 16 bases between them. The CDR3 is made up of 14 amino acids.

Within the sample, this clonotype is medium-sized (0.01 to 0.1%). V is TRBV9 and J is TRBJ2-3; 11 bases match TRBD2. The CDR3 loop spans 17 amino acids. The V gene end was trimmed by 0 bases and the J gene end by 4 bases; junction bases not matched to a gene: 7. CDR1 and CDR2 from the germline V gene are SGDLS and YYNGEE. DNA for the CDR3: TGTGCCAGCAGCGTAGCGGGTAGCGGGGGGGCCGCAGATACGCAGTATTTT. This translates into CASSVAGSGGAADTQYF.

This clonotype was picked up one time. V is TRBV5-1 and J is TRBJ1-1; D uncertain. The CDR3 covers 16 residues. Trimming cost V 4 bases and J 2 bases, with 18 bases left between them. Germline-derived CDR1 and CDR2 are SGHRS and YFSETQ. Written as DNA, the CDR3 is TGCGCCAGCAGCCCGATAGACACGGACCGTAACACTGAAGCTTTCTTT. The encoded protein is CASSPIDTDRNTEAFF.

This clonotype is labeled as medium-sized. This CDR3 reads CASSQVSRGGRDEQFF. Written as DNA, the CDR3 is TGCGCCAGCAGCCAAGTTTCGCGGGGGGGCCGAGATGAGCAGTTCTTC. This chain joins TRBV4-1 and TRBJ2-1; TRBD2 matches 9 bases. There are 16 residues in the CDR3. Looked up from germline, CDR1 is MGHRA and CDR2 is YSYEKL. With V trimmed by 1 base and J by 8 bases, 9 bases remained unmatched.